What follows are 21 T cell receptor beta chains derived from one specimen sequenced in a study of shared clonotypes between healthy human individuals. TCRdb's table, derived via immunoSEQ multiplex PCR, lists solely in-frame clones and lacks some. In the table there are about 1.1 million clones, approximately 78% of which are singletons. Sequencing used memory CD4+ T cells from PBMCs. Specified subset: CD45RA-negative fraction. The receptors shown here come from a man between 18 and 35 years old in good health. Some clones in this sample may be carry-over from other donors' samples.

The CDR3 sequence: CASSQDGRQETQYF. CDR3 bases: TGCGCCAGCAGCCAAGATGGCCGACAAGAGACCCAGTACTTC. The V gene is TRBV4-1, the J gene TRBJ2-5, with D uncertain. In germline, CDR1 is MGHRA, CDR2 YSYEKL. The CDR3 contains 14 residues. Trimming left V 0 bases short and J 2 bases short, with 7 bases between.

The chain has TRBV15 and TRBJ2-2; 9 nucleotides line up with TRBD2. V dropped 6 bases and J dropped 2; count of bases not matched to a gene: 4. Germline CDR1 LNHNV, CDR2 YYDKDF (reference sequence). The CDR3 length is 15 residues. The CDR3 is CATRAGGRNTGELFF. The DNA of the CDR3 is TGTGCCACCAGAGCGGGAGGACGTAACACCGGGGAGCTGTTTTTT.

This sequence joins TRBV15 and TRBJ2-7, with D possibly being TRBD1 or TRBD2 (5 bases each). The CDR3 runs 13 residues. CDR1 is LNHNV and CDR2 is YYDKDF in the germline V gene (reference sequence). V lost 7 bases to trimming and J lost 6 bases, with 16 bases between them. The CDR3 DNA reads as TGTGCCACCACCCGGGGTCAAGGGACCGAGCAGTACTTC. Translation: CATTRGQGTEQYF.

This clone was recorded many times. The CDR3, as DNA: TGTGCCAGTAGGGATTACAGGGACACTCAGATCTATGGCTACACCTTC. Amino acids: CASRDYRDTQIYGYTF. This chain connects TRBV19 to TRBJ1-2, with a possible D match to TRBD1 (6 bases). Germline V gene lookup returns CDR1 LNHDA and CDR2 SQIVND (reference sequence). This CDR3 has 16 residues. Trimming left V 6 bases short and J 4 bases short, with 21 bases between.

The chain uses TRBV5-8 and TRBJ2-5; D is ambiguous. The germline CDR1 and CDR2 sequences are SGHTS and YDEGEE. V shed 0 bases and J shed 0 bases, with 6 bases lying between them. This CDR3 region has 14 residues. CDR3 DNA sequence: TGTGCCAGCAGCTTGGAAACGTACCAAGAGACCCAGTACTTC. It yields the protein CASSLETYQETQYF.

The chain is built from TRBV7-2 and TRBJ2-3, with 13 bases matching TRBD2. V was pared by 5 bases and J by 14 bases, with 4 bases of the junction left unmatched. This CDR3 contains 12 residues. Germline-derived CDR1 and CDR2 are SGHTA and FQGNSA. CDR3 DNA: TGTGCCAGCAGCCCGACTAGCGGGAGGTTGTATTTT. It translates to CASSPTSGRLYF.

CDR3 coding DNA: TGTGCCAGCAGCCCTGGGGACAGCCGAGCTAACTATGGCTACACCTTC. It encodes CASSPGDSRANYGYTF. V usage is TRBV9 and J usage is TRBJ1-2; 7 nucleotides align to TRBD1. This CDR3 region has 16 residues. V trimming: 4 bases; J trimming: 0 bases; junction bases outside the gene matches: 9. Germline V lookup: CDR1 SGDLS, CDR2 YYNGEE.

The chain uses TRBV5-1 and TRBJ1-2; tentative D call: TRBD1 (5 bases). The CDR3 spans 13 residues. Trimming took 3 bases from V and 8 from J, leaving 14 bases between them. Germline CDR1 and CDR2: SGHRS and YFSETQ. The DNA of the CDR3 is TGCGCCAGCAGCTCCGGGGGTTCCAGGGGCTACACCTTC. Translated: CASSSGGSRGYTF.

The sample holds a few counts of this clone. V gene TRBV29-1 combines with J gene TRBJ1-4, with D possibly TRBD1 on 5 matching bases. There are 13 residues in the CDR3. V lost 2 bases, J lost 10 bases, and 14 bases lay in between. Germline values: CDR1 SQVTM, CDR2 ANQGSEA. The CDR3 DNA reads TGCAGCGTTGAAACAGGATTCGGAGGAAAACTGTTTTTT. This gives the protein CSVETGFGGKLFF.

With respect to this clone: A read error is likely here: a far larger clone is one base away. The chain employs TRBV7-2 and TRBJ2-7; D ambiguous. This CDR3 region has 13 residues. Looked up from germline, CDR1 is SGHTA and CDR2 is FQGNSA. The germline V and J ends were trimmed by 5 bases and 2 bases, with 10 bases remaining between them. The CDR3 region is CASSPTVPYEQYF. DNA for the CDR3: TGTGCCAGCAGCCCCACAGTCCCCTACGAGCAGTACTTC.

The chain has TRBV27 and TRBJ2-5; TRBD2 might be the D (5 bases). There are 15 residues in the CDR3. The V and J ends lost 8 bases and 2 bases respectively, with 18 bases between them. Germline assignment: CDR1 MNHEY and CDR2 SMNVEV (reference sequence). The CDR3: CASRALGGQQETQYF. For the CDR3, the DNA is TGTGCCAGCCGAGCCCTCGGCGGGCAGCAAGAGACCCAGTACTTC.

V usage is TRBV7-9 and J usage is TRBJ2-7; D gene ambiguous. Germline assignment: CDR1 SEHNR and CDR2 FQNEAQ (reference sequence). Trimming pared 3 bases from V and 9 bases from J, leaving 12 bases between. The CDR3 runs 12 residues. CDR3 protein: CASSFDWNVQYF. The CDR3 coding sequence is TGTGCCAGCAGCTTTGATTGGAATGTGCAGTACTTC.

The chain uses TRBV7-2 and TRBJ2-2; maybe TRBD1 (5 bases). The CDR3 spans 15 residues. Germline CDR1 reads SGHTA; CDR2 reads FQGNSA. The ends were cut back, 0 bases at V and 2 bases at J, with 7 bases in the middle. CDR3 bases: TGTGCCAGCAGCTTAGCAGGGGTAAACACCGGGGAGCTGTTTTTT. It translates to CASSLAGVNTGELFF.

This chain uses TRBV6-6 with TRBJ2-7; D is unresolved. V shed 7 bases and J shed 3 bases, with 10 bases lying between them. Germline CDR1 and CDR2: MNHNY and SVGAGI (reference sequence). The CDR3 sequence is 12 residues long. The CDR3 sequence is CASTHEVYEQYF. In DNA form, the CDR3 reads TGTGCCAGCACCCATGAGGTCTACGAGCAGTACTTC.

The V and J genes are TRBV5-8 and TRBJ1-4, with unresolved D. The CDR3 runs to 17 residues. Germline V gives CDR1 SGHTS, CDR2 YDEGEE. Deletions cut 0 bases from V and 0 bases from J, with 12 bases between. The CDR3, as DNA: TGTGCCAGCAGCTTGGGAGGAGGACCATCAACTAATGAAAAACTGTTTTTT. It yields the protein CASSLGGGPSTNEKLFF.

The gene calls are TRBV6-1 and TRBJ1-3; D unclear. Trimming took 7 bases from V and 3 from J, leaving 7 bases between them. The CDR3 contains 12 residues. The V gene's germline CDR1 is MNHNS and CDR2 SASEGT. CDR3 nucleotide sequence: TGTGCCAGCATGAGCAGTGGAAACACCATATATTTT. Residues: CASMSSGNTIYF.

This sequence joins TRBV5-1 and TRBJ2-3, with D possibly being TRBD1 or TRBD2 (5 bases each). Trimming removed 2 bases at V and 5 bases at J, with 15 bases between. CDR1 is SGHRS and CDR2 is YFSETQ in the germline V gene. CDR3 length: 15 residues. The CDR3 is CASSLPRDPGDTQYF. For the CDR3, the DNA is TGCGCCAGCAGCTTACCTAGGGACCCAGGAGATACGCAGTATTTT.

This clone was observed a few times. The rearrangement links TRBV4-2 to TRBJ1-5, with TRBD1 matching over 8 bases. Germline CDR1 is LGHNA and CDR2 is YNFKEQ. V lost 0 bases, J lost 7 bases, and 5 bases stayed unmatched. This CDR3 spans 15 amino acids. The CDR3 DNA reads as TGTGCCAGCAGCCAAGAAGGACAGGGTAAACAGCCCCAGCATTTT. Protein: CASSQEGQGKQPQHF.

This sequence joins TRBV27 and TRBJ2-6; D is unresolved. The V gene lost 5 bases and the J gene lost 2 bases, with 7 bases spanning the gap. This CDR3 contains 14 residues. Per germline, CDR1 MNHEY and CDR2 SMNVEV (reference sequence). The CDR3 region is CASSPRTGANVLTF. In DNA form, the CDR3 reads TGTGCCAGCAGTCCGCGTACTGGGGCCAACGTCCTGACTTTC.

Here the CDR3 reads CASSRVAGGPGELFF. The CDR3 DNA reads as TGCGCCAGCAGTAGAGTCGCGGGAGGGCCCGGGGAGCTGTTTTTT. The chain combines TRBV10-1 with TRBJ2-2; 9 nucleotides match TRBD2. Trimming at V came to 5 bases and at J to 6 bases, leaving 7 bases not matched to a gene. The CDR3 contains 15 residues. The germline V gene encodes CDR1 WNHNN and CDR2 SYGVQD (reference sequence).

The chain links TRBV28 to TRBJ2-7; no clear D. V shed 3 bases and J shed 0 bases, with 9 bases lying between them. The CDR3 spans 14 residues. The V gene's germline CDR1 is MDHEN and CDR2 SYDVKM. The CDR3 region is CASSFFRSSYEQYF. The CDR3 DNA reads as TGTGCCAGCAGTTTCTTCCGGAGCTCCTACGAGCAGTACTTC.